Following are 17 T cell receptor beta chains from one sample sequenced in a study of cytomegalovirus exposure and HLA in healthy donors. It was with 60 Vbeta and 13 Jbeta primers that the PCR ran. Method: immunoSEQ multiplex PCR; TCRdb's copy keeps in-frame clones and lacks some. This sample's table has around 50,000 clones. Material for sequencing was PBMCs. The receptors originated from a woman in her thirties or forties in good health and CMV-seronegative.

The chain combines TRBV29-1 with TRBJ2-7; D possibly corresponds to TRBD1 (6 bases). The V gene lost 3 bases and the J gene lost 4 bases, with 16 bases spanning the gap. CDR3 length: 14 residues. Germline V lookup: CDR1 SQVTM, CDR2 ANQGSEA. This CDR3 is CSVESRGEGYEQYF. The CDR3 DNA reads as TGCAGCGTTGAGTCCAGGGGCGAGGGGTACGAGCAGTACTTC.

The DNA for the CDR3 is TGTGCCTGGGGGACTCCGGCCCCAACGAGCCAGTACTTC. This translates into CAWGTPAPTSQYF. The genes are TRBV30 and TRBJ2-5; a weak D match, TRBD2 (6 bases). V was clipped by 5 bases and J by 10 bases, with 20 bases between them. The V gene's germline CDR1 is GTSNPN and CDR2 SVGIG (reference sequence). The CDR3 loop spans 13 amino acids.

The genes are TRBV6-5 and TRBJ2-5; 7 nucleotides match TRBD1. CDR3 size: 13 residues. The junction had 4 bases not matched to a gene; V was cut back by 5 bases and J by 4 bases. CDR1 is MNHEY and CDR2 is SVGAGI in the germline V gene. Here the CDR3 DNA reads TGTGCCAGCAGTCAGCCAGGGGGAGAGACCCAGTACTTC. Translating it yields CASSQPGGETQYF.

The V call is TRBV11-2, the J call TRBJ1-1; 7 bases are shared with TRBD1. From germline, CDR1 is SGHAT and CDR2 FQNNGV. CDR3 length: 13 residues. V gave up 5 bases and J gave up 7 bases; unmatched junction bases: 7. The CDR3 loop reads CASSLTGYVEAFF. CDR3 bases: TGTGCCAGCAGCCTGACAGGGTATGTTGAAGCTTTCTTT.

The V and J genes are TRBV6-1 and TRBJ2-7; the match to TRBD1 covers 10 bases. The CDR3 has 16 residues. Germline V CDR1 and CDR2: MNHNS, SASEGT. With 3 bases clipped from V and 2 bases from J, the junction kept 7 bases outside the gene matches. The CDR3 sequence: CASSDLRTGGTYEQYF. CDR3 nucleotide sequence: TGTGCCAGCAGTGACCTAAGGACAGGGGGTACCTACGAGCAGTACTTC.

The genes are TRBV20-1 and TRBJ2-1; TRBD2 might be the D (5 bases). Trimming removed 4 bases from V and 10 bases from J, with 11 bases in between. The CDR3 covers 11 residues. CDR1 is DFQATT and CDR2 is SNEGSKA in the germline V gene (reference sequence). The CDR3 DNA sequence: TGCAGTGCTACGGACTCCATCGAGCAGTTCTTC. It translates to CSATDSIEQFF.

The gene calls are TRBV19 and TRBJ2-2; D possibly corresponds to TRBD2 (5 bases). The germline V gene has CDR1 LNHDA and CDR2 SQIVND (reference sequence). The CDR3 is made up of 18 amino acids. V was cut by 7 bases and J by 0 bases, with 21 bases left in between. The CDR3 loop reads CASTTTGLGFANTGELFF. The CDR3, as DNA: TGTGCCAGTACCACTACGGGGTTAGGATTCGCGAACACCGGGGAGCTGTTTTTT.

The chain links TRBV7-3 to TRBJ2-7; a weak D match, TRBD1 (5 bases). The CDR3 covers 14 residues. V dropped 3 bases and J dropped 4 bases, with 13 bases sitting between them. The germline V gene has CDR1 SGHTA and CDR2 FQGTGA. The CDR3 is CASSFLGVGYEQYF. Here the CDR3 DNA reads TGTGCCAGCAGCTTTTTAGGGGTCGGGTACGAGCAGTACTTC.

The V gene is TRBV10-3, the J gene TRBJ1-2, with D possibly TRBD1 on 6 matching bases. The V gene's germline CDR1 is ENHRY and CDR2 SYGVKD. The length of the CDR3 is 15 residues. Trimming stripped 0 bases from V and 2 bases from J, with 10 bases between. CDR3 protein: CAISESKRGNYGYTF. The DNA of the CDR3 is TGTGCCATCAGTGAGTCAAAAAGGGGGAACTATGGCTACACCTTC.

CDR3 sequence reads: CASSSKGTGALYEQYF. In DNA form, the CDR3 reads TGTGCCAGCAGTTCGAAGGGGACAGGGGCCCTCTACGAGCAGTACTTC. The V and J genes are TRBV27 and TRBJ2-7; TRBD1 matches 10 bases. The CDR3 length is 16 residues. Germline lookup yields CDR1 MNHEY and CDR2 SMNVEV (reference sequence). Trimming removed 4 bases from V and 3 bases from J; junction bases left unmatched: 9.

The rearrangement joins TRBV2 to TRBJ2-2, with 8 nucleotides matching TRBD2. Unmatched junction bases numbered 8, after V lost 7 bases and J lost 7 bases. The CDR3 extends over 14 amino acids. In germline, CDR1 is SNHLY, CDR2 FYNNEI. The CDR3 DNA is TGTGCCAGCATCGGGACTAGTTCAGACGGGGAGCTGTTTTTT. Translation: CASIGTSSDGELFF.

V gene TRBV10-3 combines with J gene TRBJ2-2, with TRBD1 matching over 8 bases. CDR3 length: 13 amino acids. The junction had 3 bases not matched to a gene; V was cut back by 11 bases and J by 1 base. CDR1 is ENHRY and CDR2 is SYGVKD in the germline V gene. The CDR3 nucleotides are TGTGCCTCCGGGACAGGGAACACCGGGGAGCTGTTTTTT. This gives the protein CASGTGNTGELFF.

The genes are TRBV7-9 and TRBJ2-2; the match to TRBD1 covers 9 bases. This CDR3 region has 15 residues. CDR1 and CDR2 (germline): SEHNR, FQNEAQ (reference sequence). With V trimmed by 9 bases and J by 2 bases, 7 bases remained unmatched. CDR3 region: CARPLTGGNTGELFF. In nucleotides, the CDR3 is TGTGCCAGACCCTTGACAGGGGGTAACACCGGGGAGCTGTTTTTT.

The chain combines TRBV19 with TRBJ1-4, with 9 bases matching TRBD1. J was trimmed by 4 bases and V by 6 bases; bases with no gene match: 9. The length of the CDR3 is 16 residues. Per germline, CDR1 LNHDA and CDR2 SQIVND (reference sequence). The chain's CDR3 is CASRKQGASDNEKLFF. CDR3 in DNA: TGTGCCAGTAGGAAACAGGGGGCCTCCGATAATGAAAAACTGTTTTTT.

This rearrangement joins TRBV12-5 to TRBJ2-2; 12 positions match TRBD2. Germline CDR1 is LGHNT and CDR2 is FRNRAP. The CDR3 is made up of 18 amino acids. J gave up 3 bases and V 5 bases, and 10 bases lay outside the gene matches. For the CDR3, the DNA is TGTGCTAGTGGTACCCGACTAGCGGGAGTAGTGGACACCGGGGAGCTGTTTTTT. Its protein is CASGTRLAGVVDTGELFF.

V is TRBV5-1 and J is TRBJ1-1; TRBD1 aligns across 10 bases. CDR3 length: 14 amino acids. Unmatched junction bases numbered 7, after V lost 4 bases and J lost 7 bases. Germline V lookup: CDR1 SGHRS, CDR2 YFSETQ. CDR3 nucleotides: TGCGCCAGCAGCCCGGACAGGGGGGAGCGTGAAGCTTTCTTT. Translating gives CASSPDRGEREAFF.

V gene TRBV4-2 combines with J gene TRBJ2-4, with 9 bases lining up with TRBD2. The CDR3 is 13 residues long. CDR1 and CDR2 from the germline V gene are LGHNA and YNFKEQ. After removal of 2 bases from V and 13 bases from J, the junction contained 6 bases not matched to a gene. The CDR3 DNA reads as TGTGCCAGCAGCCAATCTCTAGCGGGGCCACAGTACTTC. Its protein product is CASSQSLAGPQYF.